This T cell receptor (beta chain) was observed in a study of neoadjuvant anti-PD-1 for oral cavity cancer. About the research overall: Patients without progression received a fourth nivolumab dose around day 43, then surgical resection on days 50-56.

This sample's time point: after neoadjuvant nivolumab, at surgical resection. These newly diagnosed stage II-IVA oral cavity squamous cell carcinoma patients had no prior systemic or radiation treatment. The patients had HPV-negative, locally advanced oral cavity squamous cell carcinoma. Overall study results and limits: Pretreatment Treg/Th17 ratio correlated inversely with post-treatment tumor clonality.

About this clone: Antigen specificity is unknown.

The CDR3 is 11 amino acids. Germline V CDR1 and CDR2: ENHRY, SYGVKD. The V end lost 8 bases, the J end lost 5 bases, and 9 bases lay between the germline ends. Repertoires were generated with immunoSEQ multiplex PCR, while TCRdb's copy carries only in-frame clones and drops some. The sample carries about 42,000 clones, approximately 80% recorded once. The starting material was PBMCs, obtained after nivolumab (anti-PD-1) treatment. The V and J genes are TRBV10-3 and TRBJ1-2; possible D gene TRBD1, 5 bases. The receptor was derived from a person aged 35-79 years with oral cavity squamous cell carcinoma. CDR3 sequence (DNA): TGTGCCATCCGGTGGGGGTATGGCTACACCTTC. Protein sequence: CAIRWGYGYTF.